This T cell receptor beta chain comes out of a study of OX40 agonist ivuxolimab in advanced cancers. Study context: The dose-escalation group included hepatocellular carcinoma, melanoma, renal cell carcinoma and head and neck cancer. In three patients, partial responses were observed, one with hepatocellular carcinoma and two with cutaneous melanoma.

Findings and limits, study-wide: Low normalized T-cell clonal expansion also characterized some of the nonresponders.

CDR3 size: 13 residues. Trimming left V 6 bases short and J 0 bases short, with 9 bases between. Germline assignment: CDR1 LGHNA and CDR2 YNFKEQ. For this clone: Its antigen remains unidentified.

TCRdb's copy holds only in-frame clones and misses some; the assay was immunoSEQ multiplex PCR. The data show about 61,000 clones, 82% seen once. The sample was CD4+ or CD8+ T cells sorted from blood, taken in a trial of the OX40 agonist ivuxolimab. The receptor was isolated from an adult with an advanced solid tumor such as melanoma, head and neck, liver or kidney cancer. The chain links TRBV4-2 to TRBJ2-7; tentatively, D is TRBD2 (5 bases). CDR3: CASSIRDSYEQYF. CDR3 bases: TGTGCCAGCAGTATACGGGACTCCTACGAGCAGTACTTC.